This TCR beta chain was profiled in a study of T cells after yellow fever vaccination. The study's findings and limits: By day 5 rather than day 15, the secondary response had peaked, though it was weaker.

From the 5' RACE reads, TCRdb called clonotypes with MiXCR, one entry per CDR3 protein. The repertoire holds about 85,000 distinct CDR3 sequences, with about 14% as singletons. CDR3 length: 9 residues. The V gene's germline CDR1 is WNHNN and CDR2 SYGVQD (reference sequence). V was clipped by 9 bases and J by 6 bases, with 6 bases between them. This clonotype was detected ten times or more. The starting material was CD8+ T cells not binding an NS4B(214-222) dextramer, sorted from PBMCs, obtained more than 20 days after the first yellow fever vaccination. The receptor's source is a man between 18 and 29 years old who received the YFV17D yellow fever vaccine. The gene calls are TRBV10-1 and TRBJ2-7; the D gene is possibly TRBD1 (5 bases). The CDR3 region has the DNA TGCGCCAGAGGGGTCGAGCAGTACGTC. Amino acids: CARGVEQYV.